Listed here are 6 T cell receptor beta chains from one sample, sequenced in a study of cytomegalovirus exposure and HLA in healthy donors. The PCR employed 60 Vbeta primers together with 13 Jbeta primers. Profiling relied on immunoSEQ multiplex PCR, and the TCRdb table lists in-frame clones only, not all of them. This sample carries roughly 120,000 clones, roughly four fifths of them seen once, and the ten largest clones take 22%. The sample was PBMCs. The receptors originated from a man in his thirties or forties in good health and CMV-seropositive.

The rearrangement joins TRBV27 to TRBJ2-1; 11 bases line up with TRBD1. CDR3 size: 15 residues. Per germline, CDR1 MNHEY and CDR2 SMNVEV (reference sequence). V trimming: 5 bases; J trimming: 4 bases; junction bases outside the gene matches: 4. The CDR3 reads CASSTGQGVYNEQFF. The CDR3 DNA sequence: TGTGCCAGCAGTACGGGACAGGGGGTTTACAATGAGCAGTTCTTC.

This chain links TRBV6-6 with TRBJ2-3; the D gene is possibly TRBD2 (6 bases). Trimming took off 0 bases at V and 4 bases at J, with 14 bases between the two ends. The CDR3 spans 16 residues. Germline loops: CDR1 MNHNY, CDR2 SVGAGI (reference sequence). CDR3: CASSYSEGPNADTQYF. Written as DNA, the CDR3 is TGTGCCAGCAGTTACTCGGAGGGACCGAACGCAGATACGCAGTATTTT.

This clone was seen a handful of times. This rearrangement joins TRBV6-4 to TRBJ2-7; 11 bases match TRBD2. V shed 4 bases, J shed 2 bases, and the junction held 7 bases outside the gene matches. Germline V gene data show CDR1 as MRHNA and CDR2 as SNTAGT. This CDR3 comprises 16 residues. As DNA, the CDR3 is TGTGCCAGCAGTGGTACGGGACTAGCGGATCCCTACGAGCAGTACGTC. Protein sequence: CASSGTGLADPYEQYV.

The chain links TRBV5-4 to TRBJ2-7, with 7 bases aligning to TRBD1. With 6 bases clipped from V and 0 bases from J, the junction kept 9 bases outside the gene matches. Germline CDR1 SGHNT, CDR2 YYREEE (reference sequence). This CDR3 is 15 amino acids long. The CDR3 nucleotides are TGTGCCAGCACCTCGGCGACAGGGAGCTCCTACGAGCAGTACTTC. Protein sequence: CASTSATGSSYEQYF.

The chain employs TRBV2 and TRBJ2-7, with TRBD2 matching 7 bases. V shed 7 bases and J 4 bases; nucleotides not matched to a gene: 10. The germline CDR1 and CDR2 sequences are SNHLY and FYNNEI. The CDR3 consists of 14 residues. This CDR3 reads CASNAGTTRYEQYV. The CDR3 nucleotides are TGTGCCAGCAACGCCGGGACTACACGATACGAGCAGTACGTC.

The V gene is TRBV21-1, the J gene TRBJ2-3; TRBD1 is the table's D call and was not checked against the DNA. TRBV21-1 is listed as a pseudogene. CDR3 length: 14 residues. The CDR3 reads CASSRTGTTDTQYF. The DNA for the CDR3 is TGTGCCAGCAGCCGTACAGGGACCACAGATACGCAGTATTTT.